This TCR beta chain stems from a study of CD8 T cells in ankylosing spondylitis. This clonotype was counted ten times or more. Each CDR3 protein is one row after TCRdb ran MiXCR on the 5' RACE reads. This table has around 140,000 distinct CDR3 sequences, 11% appearing once. CDR1 is SGHTA, CDR2 FQGNSA, per germline. V lost 5 bases, J lost 4 bases, and 7 bases stayed unmatched. The CDR3 is 15 residues long. The clonotype comes from a female donor with ankylosing spondylitis or in good health (not recorded which). Material: blood, either unsorted or a sorted T cell fraction (not recorded which). This chain connects TRBV7-2 to TRBJ2-1, with 8 bases fitting TRBD2. The CDR3 loop is CASSTSGSPYNEQFF. DNA of the CDR3: TGTGCCAGCAGCACAAGCGGGAGCCCGTACAATGAGCAGTTCTTC. Full variable domain (outside the CDR3, taken from reference TRBV7-2 and TRBJ2-1): GAGVSQSPSNKVTEKGKDVELRCDPISGHTALYWYRQSLGQGLEFLIYFQGNSAPDKSGLPSDRFSAERTGGSVSTLTIQRTQQEDSAVYLCASSTSGSPYNEQFFGPGTRLTVL.